Below are 17 T cell receptor beta chains sequenced from a single sample in a study of shared clonotypes between healthy human individuals. Clones were read by immunoSEQ multiplex PCR, and TCRdb kept only the in-frame ones, dropping some. The data show over a million clones, with roughly 74% seen just once and more than 0.55% held by the top ten. Sequencing was carried out using memory CD4+ T cells from PBMCs. As to subset: CD45RA-negative fraction. The receptors originated from a man younger than 35 in good health. Some clones in this sample may be carry-over from other donors' samples.

The J gene is TRBJ2-7, the V gene TRBV9; D is tentatively TRBD1 or TRBD2 (5 bases each). In germline, CDR1 is SGDLS, CDR2 YYNGEE. The CDR3 runs to 15 residues. The V end was cut by 0 bases, the J end by 7 bases, with 17 bases between. This chain's CDR3 is CASSVGGPGPGEQYF. CDR3 nucleotides: TGTGCCAGCAGCGTAGGGGGTCCGGGGCCCGGGGAGCAGTACTTC.

The rearrangement joins TRBV7-2 to TRBJ1-1; D unresolved. This CDR3 contains 15 residues. CDR1 and CDR2 from the germline V gene are SGHTA and FQGNSA. V shed 4 bases and J shed 0 bases, with 12 bases lying between them. Written as DNA, the CDR3 is TGTGCCAGCAGCTCCGAGGACGGGATGAACACTGAAGCTTTCTTT. Translated, it gives CASSSEDGMNTEAFF.

This rearrangement joins TRBV28 to TRBJ2-3; D may be TRBD1 or TRBD2 (5 bases each). Trimming took 5 bases from V and 5 from J, leaving 14 bases between them. Germline V lookup: CDR1 MDHEN, CDR2 SYDVKM. The CDR3 spans 14 residues. The CDR3 DNA sequence: TGTGCCAGCAGTCTGAGGGACGGTATAGATACGCAGTATTTT. Translating it yields CASSLRDGIDTQYF.

The chain links TRBV7-3 to TRBJ1-2, with 8 nucleotides matching TRBD1. The CDR3 loop spans 17 amino acids. J gave up 6 bases and V 4 bases, and 16 bases lay outside the gene matches. Germline CDR1 SGHTA, CDR2 FQGTGA. CDR3 coding DNA: TGTGCCAGCAGCTCGACCCCCGGGACAGGCTTTAATCATGGCTACACCTTC. Protein product: CASSSTPGTGFNHGYTF.

This rearrangement joins TRBV19 to TRBJ2-2, with 10 bases aligning to TRBD1. The junction had 10 bases not matched to a gene; V was cut back by 4 bases and J by 2 bases. Germline V lookup: CDR1 LNHDA, CDR2 SQIVND (reference sequence). This CDR3 region has 18 residues. CDR3 region: CASSTGTGALPNTGELFF. The CDR3 region has the DNA TGTGCCAGTAGTACTGGGACAGGGGCCCTCCCCAACACCGGGGAGCTGTTTTTT.

This rearrangement joins TRBV15 to TRBJ2-2, with D tentatively TRBD2 (5 bases). There are 16 residues in the CDR3. V lost 0 bases and J 1 base, leaving 9 bases between the germline ends. CDR1 and CDR2 from the germline V gene are LNHNV and YYDKDF (reference sequence). The CDR3 sequence: CATSRDPGGNTGELFF. DNA of the CDR3: TGTGCCACCAGCAGAGACCCCGGAGGGAACACCGGGGAGCTGTTTTTT.

This clone came up a few times. This chain links TRBV29-1 with TRBJ2-6, with a weak D call TRBD1 (6 bases). Trimming shortened V by 5 bases and J by 2 bases, and 7 bases separated the two germline ends. CDR1 is SQVTM, CDR2 ANQGSEA, per germline. CDR3 length: 13 residues. The CDR3 loop reads CSVQGTGANVLTF. The CDR3 nucleotides are TGCAGCGTTCAGGGGACTGGGGCCAACGTCCTGACTTTC.

V usage is TRBV7-8 and J usage is TRBJ1-4; weak D call: TRBD1 (5 bases). Per germline, CDR1 SGHVS and CDR2 FQNEAQ. V gave up 3 bases and J gave up 4 bases, with 9 bases separating them. This CDR3 is 14 amino acids long. The CDR3 nucleotides are TGTGCCAGCAGCTTCGGAAGGGGTAATGAAAAACTGTTTTTT. Amino acids: CASSFGRGNEKLFF.

As concerns this clone: At the DNA level, this CDR3 is encoded by other sequences in the same sample as well. The CDR3 DNA follows: TGTGCCAGCAGCCTATCGTACAATGAGCAGTTCTTC. Protein: CASSLSYNEQFF. The rearrangement joins TRBV7-6 to TRBJ2-1; D is unresolved. Trimming cost V 5 bases and J 4 bases, with 6 bases left between them. The length of the CDR3 is 12 residues. Germline-derived CDR1 and CDR2 are SGHVS and FNYEAQ.

The chain uses TRBV7-8 and TRBJ2-7; 9 nucleotides agree with TRBD1. V lost 5 bases to trimming and J lost 1 base; unmatched junction nucleotides: 6. The CDR3 contains 15 residues. CDR1 SGHVS and CDR2 FQNEAQ come from the germline V gene. In DNA form, the CDR3 reads TGTGCCAGCAGCGCGCCCGGACAGGGGTCCTACGAGCAGTACTTC. It is translated as CASSAPGQGSYEQYF.

This clone was seen a few times. The sample carries other DNA sequences with the same CDR3. The rearrangement links TRBV7-9 to TRBJ2-7, with D possibly matching TRBD2 (6 bases). CDR1 and CDR2 (germline): SEHNR, FQNEAQ (reference sequence). The CDR3 covers 16 residues. V was clipped by 0 bases and J by 0 bases, with 12 bases between them. This CDR3 is CASSLALAGSSYEQYF. Here the CDR3 DNA reads TGTGCCAGCAGCTTAGCGCTTGCGGGAAGCTCCTACGAGCAGTACTTC.

The chain joins TRBV5-4 to TRBJ2-1; possible D gene TRBD1, 6 bases. Trimming removed 0 bases from V and 8 bases from J, with 12 bases in between. The CDR3 has 14 residues. Germline V lookup: CDR1 SGHNT, CDR2 YYREEE (reference sequence). CDR3 nucleotides: TGTGCCAGCAGCTTGGGGCAGGGGATCTATGAGCAGTTCTTC. This encodes CASSLGQGIYEQFF.

The J gene is TRBJ1-3, the V gene TRBV4-1; 7 bases match TRBD1. The ends lost 6 bases at V and 8 bases at J; junction bases unmatched: 13. The CDR3 is made up of 15 amino acids. Germline V lookup: CDR1 MGHRA, CDR2 YSYEKL. The CDR3 region is CASRQTGNVGDTIYF. The CDR3 DNA follows: TGCGCCAGCAGACAGACAGGGAATGTGGGGGACACCATATATTTT.

This clone showed up just once. The gene calls are TRBV6-5 and TRBJ2-7, with D uncertain. The V gene lost 7 bases and the J gene lost 6 bases, with 10 bases spanning the gap. Per the germline V gene, CDR1 is MNHEY and CDR2 is SVGAGI. This CDR3 is built from 11 residues. CDR3 in amino acids: CASTHGFEQYF. Here the CDR3 DNA reads TGTGCCAGCACCCACGGATTCGAGCAGTACTTC.

There are a few counts of this clone. This CDR3 is CASSLDRGLAGNEQFF. The CDR3 DNA is TGTGCCAGCAGCTTAGATAGGGGCCTAGCGGGGAATGAGCAGTTCTTC. The chain employs TRBV11-3 and TRBJ2-1; TRBD2 matches 9 bases. The length of the CDR3 is 16 residues. The ends lost 0 bases at V and 7 bases at J; junction bases unmatched: 7. Looked up from germline, CDR1 is SGHNT and CDR2 is YENEEA.

The chain combines TRBV6-5 with TRBJ1-4; unclear D gene. Trimming left V 2 bases short and J 8 bases short, with 12 bases between. CDR1 MNHEY and CDR2 SVGAGI come from the germline V gene. This CDR3 is built from 14 residues. The CDR3 DNA follows: TGTGCCAGCAGTTACGGACCGCGTAGGGAAAAACTGTTTTTT. It translates to CASSYGPRREKLFF.

The J gene is TRBJ2-7, the V gene TRBV6-1; TRBD2 aligns across 8 bases. After removal of 3 bases from V and 3 bases from J, the junction contained 4 bases not matched to a gene. CDR1 and CDR2 (germline): MNHNS, SASEGT. CDR3 size: 14 residues. CDR3 sequence (DNA): TGTGCCAGCAGTGAGGGGCTAGCGGGCTACGAGCAGTACTTC. Its protein is CASSEGLAGYEQYF.